The 11 T cell receptor beta chains reported below all come from one sample, sequenced in a study of blood T cell repertoires in COVID-19. Measured with immunoSEQ multiplex PCR; TCRdb has only the in-frame clones, and not every one. The data contain about 400,000 clones, about 89% of them seen just once; the ten biggest clones take up approximately 1.2%. Source material: peripheral blood. The source is a man aged 35 to 55 with acute or convalescent COVID-19.

The chain uses TRBV6-5 and TRBJ1-6, with 10 bases fitting TRBD1. Germline V CDR1 and CDR2: MNHEY, SVGAGI. This CDR3 has 16 amino acids. Trimming cost V 2 bases and J 6 bases; bases outside gene matches: 4. The CDR3 is CASSYHRDRGNSPLHF. Here the CDR3 DNA reads TGTGCCAGCAGTTACCACCGGGACAGGGGTAATTCACCCCTCCACTTT.

The genes are TRBV4-3 and TRBJ1-4; tentatively, D is TRBD1 (5 bases). The CDR3 contains 15 residues. CDR1 is LGHNA and CDR2 is YSLEER in the germline V gene. The V gene lost 0 bases and the J gene lost 8 bases, with 13 bases spanning the gap. In nucleotides, the CDR3 is TGCGCCAGCAGCCAAGAGGAGACAGTTTTCGAAAAACTGTTTTTT. Residues: CASSQEETVFEKLFF.

The DNA for the CDR3 is TGTGCCAGCAGTTTAACAGGGTCCTACGAGCAGTACTTC. Protein product: CASSLTGSYEQYF. The rearrangement joins TRBV27 to TRBJ2-7; a possible D gene is TRBD1 (6 bases). CDR1 MNHEY and CDR2 SMNVEV come from the germline V gene (reference sequence). The ends were cut back, 2 bases at V and 1 base at J, with 6 bases in the middle. This CDR3 is built from 13 residues.

V is TRBV30 and J is TRBJ2-1; 10 positions match TRBD2. The CDR3 totals 17 residues. From germline, CDR1 is GTSNPN and CDR2 SVGIG (reference sequence). V was clipped by 0 bases and J by 5 bases; unmatched bases: 10. CDR3 sequence: CAWSVSLAGAHDNEQFF. The DNA for the CDR3 is TGTGCCTGGAGTGTTAGTCTAGCGGGGGCCCACGACAATGAGCAGTTCTTC. The full variable domain, its missing parts supplied by reference TRBV30 and TRBJ2-1, is SQTIHQWPATLVQPVGSPLSLECTVEGTSNPNLYWYRQAAGRGLQLLFYSVGIGQISSEVPQNLSASRPQDRQFILSSKKLLLSDSGFYLCAWSVSLAGAHDNEQFFGPGTRLTVL.

J is TRBJ1-4 and V is TRBV7-9; maybe TRBD1 (6 bases). Trimming stripped 0 bases from V and 1 base from J, with 9 bases between. CDR3 length: 16 amino acids. The germline CDR1 and CDR2 sequences are SEHNR and FQNEAQ (reference sequence). The CDR3 DNA follows: TGTGCCAGCAGCTTAGCGTCGGGACAAACTAATGAAAAACTGTTTTTT. This encodes CASSLASGQTNEKLFF.

The rearrangement joins TRBV15 to TRBJ2-3, with 7 bases identical to TRBD2. The CDR3 length is 15 residues. Germline loops: CDR1 LNHNV, CDR2 YYDKDF (reference sequence). J gave up 4 bases and V 1 base, and 5 bases lay outside the gene matches. The CDR3 protein is CATSRVTGGPDTQYF. CDR3 in DNA: TGTGCCACCAGCAGAGTTACGGGGGGTCCAGATACGCAGTATTTT.

The chain carries TRBV11-2 and TRBJ2-1; TRBD1 matches 8 bases. There are 16 residues in the CDR3. J lost 3 bases, V lost 3 bases, and 7 bases had no gene match. The germline gives CDR1 SGHAT, CDR2 FQNNGV. This CDR3 reads CASSFGLGTGYNEQFF. The DNA of the CDR3 is TGTGCCAGCAGCTTTGGTCTTGGGACAGGCTACAATGAGCAGTTCTTC.

The chain has TRBV5-4 and TRBJ2-3; D uncertain. V was clipped by 4 bases and J by 3 bases, with 9 bases between them. Germline V gene data show CDR1 as SGHNT and CDR2 as YYREEE (reference sequence). The CDR3 totals 13 residues. The CDR3 coding sequence is TGTGCCAGCAGCCTGGCTACGACAGATACGCAGTATTTT. This encodes CASSLATTDTQYF.

This sequence joins TRBV5-1 and TRBJ2-5; TRBD2 matches 7 bases. Trimming removed 5 bases from V and 1 base from J; junction bases left unmatched: 5. This CDR3 contains 14 residues. Per the germline V gene, CDR1 is SGHRS and CDR2 is YFSETQ. The CDR3 DNA reads TGCGCCAGCAGTACTTCTAGCGGCCAAGAGACCCAGTACTTC. Its protein is CASSTSSGQETQYF.

V usage is TRBV28 and J usage is TRBJ1-5; TRBD1 aligns across 8 bases. The CDR3 runs to 15 residues. Germline V gene lookup returns CDR1 MDHEN and CDR2 SYDVKM. Losses at the gene ends were 6 bases for V and 5 bases for J; bases not matched to a gene: 9. This CDR3 is CASSLTGEGDQPQHF. The CDR3 DNA reads as TGTGCCAGCAGCTTGACAGGGGAGGGGGATCAGCCCCAGCATTTT. Complete variable domain (other parts from reference TRBV28 and TRBJ1-5): DVKVTQSSRYLVKRTGEKVFLECVQDMDHENMFWYRQDPGLGLRLIYFSYDVKMKEKGDIPEGYSVSREKKERFSLILESASTNQTSMYLCASSLTGEGDQPQHFGDGTRLSIL.

The gene calls are TRBV30 and TRBJ1-2; D not certain. V was shortened by 1 base and J by 4 bases, with 10 bases between the two germline ends. Looked up from germline, CDR1 is GTSNPN and CDR2 is SVGIG (reference sequence). The CDR3 is 13 residues long. The CDR3 DNA reads TGTGCCTGGAGTGATAGCCTTACCTATGGCTACACCTTC. Protein sequence: CAWSDSLTYGYTF.